This is a list of T cell receptor beta chains from one sample in a study of T cells in Graves' hyperthyroidism and ophthalmopathy. TCRdb re-called the multiplex PCR reads through MiXCR, storing one row per CDR3 protein. Of some 400,000 distinct CDR3 sequences in the sample, roughly 13% were seen once. Sequenced input: blood. Receptors were obtained from a man younger than 45 with Graves' hyperthyroidism that later progressed to Graves' ophthalmopathy. Each CDR3 is given with its conserved first and last residue. The D gene is left open where the match is weak. Clone size is given for some rows only: seen once, a few or many times, or a class if the clone is expanded.

V,J,D,size,CDR3,DNA
TRBV12-3/TRBV12-4,TRBJ2-3,TRBD2,many,CASSLSSGGPTDTQYF,TGTGCCAGCAGTTTGAGTAGCGGGGGCCCCACAGATACGCAGTATTTT
TRBV7-9,TRBJ2-1,TRBD1,-,CASSPGQGIKGEQFF,TGTGCCAGCAGCCCCGGACAGGGTATTAAGGGTGAGCAGTTCTTC
TRBV19,TRBJ2-2,-,few,CASSLQDANTGELFF,TGTGCCAGTAGTCTTCAGGATGCGAACACCGGGGAGCTGTTTTTT
TRBV6-1,TRBJ1-1,-,many,CASRHLRTLNTEAFF,TGTGCCAGCAGACACCTACGGACACTGAACACTGAAGCTTTCTTT
TRBV7-8,TRBJ2-7,-,-,CASSLSLIEQYF,TGTGCCAGCAGCCTGAGTTTAATCGAGCAGTACTTC
TRBV7-9,TRBJ1-3,-,-,CATAVKGGSGNTIYF,TGTGCCACCGCCGTGAAGGGAGGCTCTGGAAACACCATATATTTT
TRBV6-1,TRBJ2-2,-,many,CASSYSGGQFVGELFF,TGTGCCAGCAGTTACAGCGGAGGACAGTTTGTGGGGGAGCTGTTTTTT
TRBV3-1,TRBJ1-1,-,many,CASSQGISGRTEAFF,TGTGCCAGCAGCCAAGGGATTTCCGGGCGGACTGAAGCTTTCTTT
TRBV6-1,TRBJ2-5,TRBD1,few,CAIQDRGETQYF,TGTGCCATTCAGGACAGGGGAGAGACCCAGTACTTC
TRBV25-1,TRBJ2-7,-,many,CASSVRDGGKRYEQYF,TGTGCCAGCAGCGTAAGGGACGGAGGAAAACGCTACGAGCAGTACTTC
TRBV20-1,TRBJ2-5,-,few,CSAEGPETQYF,TGCAGCGCAGAGGGCCCAGAGACCCAGTACTTC
TRBV20-1,TRBJ2-1,TRBD2,many,CSARDDRTSGHEQFF,TGCAGTGCTAGAGATGACCGGACTAGCGGTCATGAGCAGTTCTTC
TRBV28,TRBJ2-1,-,many,CASRVPRGSSYNEQFF,TGTGCCAGCAGAGTCCCCCGGGGGAGCTCCTACAATGAGCAGTTCTTC
TRBV12-3/TRBV12-4,TRBJ1-2,-,many,CASSRGGAVVGYTF,TGTGCCAGCAGTCGGGGGGGGGCTGTTGTTGGCTACACCTTC
TRBV20-1,TRBJ1-1,-,many,CSAIGGYSPGAFF,TGCAGTGCCATAGGGGGTTATTCCCCTGGGGCTTTCTTT
TRBV7-9,TRBJ2-1,-,few,CASSLEAGASNEQFF,TGTGCCAGCAGCTTAGAGGCGGGGGCCAGTAATGAGCAGTTCTTC
TRBV3-1,TRBJ2-2,-,-,CASSQGPGAVYTGELFF,TGTGCCAGCAGCCAGGGGCCGGGTGCGGTCTACACCGGGGAGCTGTTTTTT
TRBV5-1,TRBJ2-3,-,few,CASSLRLSTDTQYF,TGCGCCAGCAGCTTAAGACTTAGCACAGATACGCAGTATTTT
TRBV20-1,TRBJ2-1,-,many,CSAERPPNEQFF,TGCAGTGCAGAGAGACCCCCGAATGAGCAGTTCTTC
TRBV19,TRBJ2-7,-,few,CASRVRDEQYF,TGTGCCAGTCGGGTCCGGGACGAGCAGTACTTC
TRBV6-1,TRBJ2-2,TRBD1,many,CASSVTGGRSGELFF,TGTGCCAGCAGTGTGACAGGGGGCCGGAGCGGGGAGCTGTTTTTT
TRBV7-8,TRBJ2-5,TRBD2,-,CASTFRWGGETQYF,TGTGCCAGCACCTTCAGGTGGGGGGGGGAGACCCAGTACTTC
TRBV6-2/TRBV6-3,TRBJ2-2,TRBD2,-,CASRVKRGGPAGELFF,TGTGCCAGCAGGGTGAAACGGGGGGGCCCGGCCGGGGAGCTGTTTTTT
TRBV28,TRBJ2-5,-,many,CASSLNRAPRTQYF,TGTGCCAGCAGTTTAAACAGGGCGCCGAGGACCCAGTACTTC
TRBV19,TRBJ1-1,-,few,CASSIVGQGRGTEAFF,TGTGCCAGTAGTATAGTTGGGCAGGGCCGGGGCACTGAAGCTTTCTTT
TRBV29-1,TRBJ2-3,-,few,CSVKADRSDTQYF,TGCAGTGTGAAAGCGGACAGATCAGATACGCAGTATTTT
TRBV12-3/TRBV12-4,TRBJ1-5,-,few,CASSLGDTGQPQHF,TGTGCCAGCAGTTTAGGAGACACTGGTCAGCCCCAGCATTTT
TRBV20-1,TRBJ1-2,TRBD1,-,CSGLTGSGYTF,TGCAGTGGCTTGACAGGGAGTGGCTACACCTTC
TRBV28,TRBJ1-2,TRBD1,many,CASSLGQGYGYTF,TGTGCCAGCAGCTTAGGACAGGGGTATGGCTACACCTTC
TRBV5-1,TRBJ1-4,TRBD1,-,CASSTQGAANEKLFF,TGCGCCAGCAGCACACAGGGGGCGGCTAATGAAAAACTGTTTTTT
TRBV4-1,TRBJ1-2,TRBD1,few,CASSLVPGGDADYGYTF,TGCGCCAGCAGCCTCGTGCCAGGGGGGGACGCGGACTATGGCTACACCTTC
TRBV6-1,TRBJ2-3,-,-,CASSPGAGYDTQYF,TGTGCCAGCAGCCCGGGGGCGGGCTATGATACGCAGTATTTT
TRBV20-1,TRBJ2-7,TRBD2,many,CSASKRGRYEQYF,TGCAGTGCTAGTAAGCGGGGGCGCTACGAGCAGTACTTC